A single sample is the source of the 21 T cell receptor beta chains below, sequenced in a study of blood T cell repertoires in COVID-19 (dated by TCRdb to the early 2020s). Libraries were made using the immunoSEQ multiplex PCR assay. The immuneACCESS repertoire file appears here via TCRdb, limited to in-frame rearrangements. These files lack a portion of the clones; in checked studies, under half of the deficit traces to unresolved V genes, and the cause of the others is not known. In all, the sample holds around 340,000 clones, and around nine tenths of those were seen once. The ten most abundant clones make up around 0.92% of the sample. What was sequenced was PBMCs or T cells enriched from blood (not recorded which). These TCRs come from a woman aged 25 to 45 who had been exposed to COVID-19.

CDR3: CASSPTTGGAETQYF. Written as DNA, the CDR3 is TGTGCCAGCAGTCCAACGACAGGGGGCGCTGAGACCCAGTACTTC. The chain carries TRBV2 and TRBJ2-5, with 10 bases fitting TRBD1. Trimming took 5 bases from V and 5 from J; bases not matched to a gene: 8. Germline V gene data show CDR1 as SNHLY and CDR2 as FYNNEI. CDR3 length: 15 residues.

The chain combines TRBV2 with TRBJ1-2; TRBD1 might be the D (5 bases). The V gene's germline CDR1 is SNHLY and CDR2 FYNNEI. V lost 10 bases and J 6 bases, leaving 18 bases between the germline ends. The CDR3 covers 13 residues. Here the CDR3 reads CAIAPGRENGYTF. CDR3 in DNA: TGTGCCATCGCTCCAGGCAGGGAAAATGGCTACACCTTC.

The chain joins TRBV20-1 to TRBJ2-1, with D hard to call. Per germline, CDR1 DFQATT and CDR2 SNEGSKA (reference sequence). Deletions cut 6 bases from V and 10 bases from J, with 10 bases between. CDR3 length: 10 residues. CDR3 sequence (DNA): TGCAGTGCGACTTCCAGCGAGCAGTTCTTC. This gives the protein CSATSSEQFF.

This rearrangement joins TRBV4-1 to TRBJ2-3; 9 bases fit TRBD2. Germline CDR1 is MGHRA and CDR2 is YSYEKL. The CDR3 length is 16 residues. V gave up 4 bases and J gave up 3 bases; unmatched junction bases: 8. This chain's CDR3 is CASSPEGSGSTDTQYF. The CDR3 DNA reads as TGCGCCAGCAGCCCCGAGGGTAGCGGGAGTACAGATACGCAGTATTTT.

The chain employs TRBV11-2 and TRBJ2-6; 7 bases line up with TRBD2. The junction had 6 bases not matched to a gene; V was cut back by 5 bases and J by 2 bases. Germline values: CDR1 SGHAT, CDR2 FQNNGV. The CDR3 contains 16 residues. The CDR3 region is CASSPSGRAGANVLTF. The CDR3, as DNA: TGTGCCAGCAGCCCGTCGGGGAGGGCTGGGGCCAACGTCCTGACTTTC.

This clone was picked up one time. V gene TRBV5-4 combines with J gene TRBJ1-2; D remains unclear. Germline V gene data show CDR1 as SGHNT and CDR2 as YYREEE (reference sequence). The V gene lost 2 bases and the J gene lost 4 bases, with 12 bases spanning the gap. The CDR3 length is 14 residues. The CDR3: CASSLREGSYGYTF. The CDR3 DNA follows: TGTGCCAGCAGCTTAAGGGAAGGGAGCTATGGCTACACCTTC. The variable domain in full, completed from reference TRBV5-4 and TRBJ1-2, reads ETGVTQSPTHLIKTRGQQVTLRCSSQSGHNTVSWYQQALGQGPQFIFQYYREEENGRGNFPPRFSGLQFPNYSSELNVNALELDDSALYLCASSLREGSYGYTFGSGTRLTVV.

The V call is TRBV10-1, the J call TRBJ2-1, with TRBD2 matching over 15 bases. CDR1 and CDR2 (germline): WNHNN, SYGVQD (reference sequence). The V and J ends lost 1 base and 9 bases, in that order; junction bases with no gene match: 13. This CDR3 spans 19 amino acids. In DNA, the CDR3 is TGCGCCAGCAGTGAGTTTCCCCAAGGACTAGCGGGAGGGGGCTGTGAGCAGTTCTTC. Encoded protein: CASSEFPQGLAGGGCEQFF.

This chain uses TRBV29-1 with TRBJ1-1, with a tentative D call TRBD1 (5 bases). V was clipped by 0 bases and J by 7 bases, with 12 bases between them. Germline-derived CDR1 and CDR2 are SQVTM and ANQGSEA. The CDR3 is 13 amino acids. DNA for the CDR3: TGCAGCGTTGAAGACGCGGGAAGGGGTGAAGCTTTCTTT. The encoded protein is CSVEDAGRGEAFF. The complete variable domain, with remaining parts taken from reference TRBV29-1 and TRBJ1-1, reads SAVISQKPSRDICQRGTSLTIQCQVDSQVTMMFWYRQQPGQSLTLIATANQGSEATYESGFVIDKFPISRPNLTFSTLTVSNMSPEDSSIYLCSVEDAGRGEAFFGQGTRLTVV.

The chain is built from TRBV11-3 and TRBJ2-7; 14 bases match TRBD2. Losses at the gene ends were 5 bases for V and 3 bases for J; bases not matched to a gene: 0. The CDR3 consists of 14 residues. Germline-derived CDR1 and CDR2 are SGHNT and YENEEA. The CDR3 sequence is CASSGTSGSYEQYF. The CDR3 DNA reads as TGTGCCAGCAGCGGGACTAGCGGGAGCTACGAGCAGTACTTC.

This chain joins TRBV6-5 and TRBJ2-7, with D unresolved. This CDR3 has 11 amino acids. The V end was cut by 6 bases, the J end by 6 bases, with 9 bases between. Germline CDR1 is MNHEY and CDR2 is SVGAGI. CDR3 coding DNA: TGTGCCAGCAGACTTGAGTCCGAGCAGTACTTC. This encodes CASRLESEQYF.

The chain joins TRBV3-1 (or the pseudogene TRBV3-2) to TRBJ2-3; D call uncertain. In germline, CDR1 is LGHDT, CDR2 YNNKEL (reference sequence). The CDR3 totals 16 residues. Trimming removed 3 bases at V and 2 bases at J, with 15 bases between. Here the CDR3 DNA reads TGTGCCAGCAGCCACCCCCAGTCGTCCGACACAGATACGCAGTATTTT. This encodes CASSHPQSSDTDTQYF.

The rearrangement joins TRBV18 to TRBJ1-5, with D possibly matching TRBD1 (6 bases). This CDR3 is 15 amino acids long. Germline CDR1 is KGHSH and CDR2 is LQKENI. The V end lost 4 bases, the J end lost 6 bases, and 16 bases lay between the germline ends. CDR3 residues: CASSQQGGMVQPQHF. The DNA for the CDR3 is TGTGCCAGCTCACAACAGGGTGGGATGGTTCAGCCCCAGCATTTT.

J is TRBJ2-7 and V is TRBV30; 8 bases align to TRBD1. The V segment lost 4 bases and the J segment 6 bases; nucleotides outside the gene matches: 8. In germline, CDR1 is GTSNPN, CDR2 SVGIG (reference sequence). CDR3 size: 13 residues. The CDR3 DNA reads TGTGCCTGGAATCAGGGGGCACTCAGCGAGCAGTACTTC. Encoded protein: CAWNQGALSEQYF. The whole variable domain, filled in from reference TRBV30 and TRBJ2-7, reads SQTIHQWPATLVQPVGSPLSLECTVEGTSNPNLYWYRQAAGRGLQLLFYSVGIGQISSEVPQNLSASRPQDRQFILSSKKLLLSDSGFYLCAWNQGALSEQYFGPGTRLTVT.

This clone has just a few counts. This chain connects TRBV6-5 to TRBJ1-6; tentatively, D is TRBD1 (6 bases). The CDR3 runs 13 residues. Germline values: CDR1 MNHEY, CDR2 SVGAGI. The V and J ends lost 3 bases and 10 bases respectively, with 10 bases between them. CDR3 region: CASSYGGGSPLHF. The DNA of the CDR3 is TGTGCCAGCAGTTATGGGGGCGGCTCACCCCTCCACTTT.

This chain joins TRBV24-1 and TRBJ2-7; 7 bases are a match to TRBD2. Germline CDR1 and CDR2: KGHDR and SFDVKD. With 6 bases clipped from V and 1 base from J, the junction kept 5 bases outside the gene matches. The CDR3 is 14 residues long. DNA for the CDR3: TGTGCCACCAGTCGTGCGGGAGAGTCCTACGAGCAGTACTTC. It is translated as CATSRAGESYEQYF.

This clone occurred once. The rearrangement joins TRBV7-3 to TRBJ2-1; 13 bases match TRBD2. CDR1 and CDR2 from the germline V gene are SGHTA and FQGTGA. The ends lost 3 bases at V and 5 bases at J; junction bases unmatched: 4. The CDR3 totals 16 residues. The CDR3 spells CASSFGTSGTNNEQFF. In DNA, the CDR3 is TGTGCCAGCAGCTTTGGGACTAGCGGGACCAACAATGAGCAGTTCTTC.

The rearrangement joins TRBV5-1 to TRBJ2-5, with 7 bases aligning to TRBD1. The V segment lost 3 bases and the J segment 1 base; nucleotides outside the gene matches: 3. The CDR3 covers 14 residues. CDR1 and CDR2 from the germline V gene are SGHRS and YFSETQ. CDR3: CASSSTGFQETQYF. In DNA form, the CDR3 reads TGCGCCAGCAGCTCGACAGGGTTCCAAGAGACCCAGTACTTC.

V is TRBV24-1 and J is TRBJ1-3, with 7 bases aligning to TRBD1. Trimming removed 4 bases from V and 0 bases from J; junction bases left unmatched: 5. The germline gives CDR1 KGHDR, CDR2 SFDVKD. This CDR3 is 16 amino acids long. This CDR3 reads CATSDPTGSSGNTIYF. CDR3 in DNA: TGTGCCACCAGTGACCCGACAGGGAGCTCTGGAAACACCATATATTTT.

The V call is TRBV10-3, the J call TRBJ1-1; D gene unclear. V shed 5 bases and J shed 8 bases, with 9 bases lying between them. Germline values: CDR1 ENHRY, CDR2 SYGVKD. The CDR3 extends over 11 amino acids. CDR3 nucleotides: TGTGCCATCAGTTACGCCCAGGAAGCTTTCTTT. This sequence encodes CAISYAQEAFF.

The chain has TRBV27 and TRBJ2-1; 12 positions agree with TRBD1. The CDR3 spans 14 residues. Germline trimming cut 6 bases from V and 8 bases from J; bases unmatched to any gene: 5. From germline, CDR1 is MNHEY and CDR2 SMNVEV (reference sequence). The CDR3 here is CASRGTGGFDEQFF. CDR3 sequence (DNA): TGTGCCAGCAGGGGGACAGGGGGCTTTGATGAGCAGTTCTTC.

The chain recombines TRBV5-5 with TRBJ2-5; D may be TRBD2 (8 bases). Per the germline V gene, CDR1 is SGHKS and CDR2 is YYEKEE (reference sequence). Trimming left V 3 bases short and J 5 bases short, with 20 bases between. The CDR3 runs 16 residues. The CDR3 protein is CASSWTGLASGETQYF. The DNA of the CDR3 is TGTGCCAGCAGCTGGACAGGTTTGGCTAGCGGGGAGACCCAGTACTTC.